Below, 10 T cell receptor beta chains from the same sample are listed, as sequenced in a study of shared clonotypes between healthy human individuals. CD45RO-negative, CCR7-positively selected cells formed the naive CD8 fraction, excluding terminally differentiated effector memory CD45RA+ cells. Profiling relied on immunoSEQ multiplex PCR, and the TCRdb table lists in-frame clones only, not all of them. The sample records around 1.9 million clones, about 94% being singletons. Sequencing used naive CD8+ T cells from PBMCs. The receptors shown here come from a man aged 18-30 years in good health. Some clones in this sample may be carry-over from other donors' samples.

This rearrangement joins TRBV28 to TRBJ2-4; 7 bases align to TRBD2. After removal of 2 bases from V and 1 base from J, the junction contained 2 bases not matched to a gene. This CDR3 has 15 amino acids. The germline V gene encodes CDR1 MDHEN and CDR2 SYDVKM. CDR3 protein: CASSLAGEAKNIQYF. CDR3 nucleotides: TGTGCCAGCAGTTTAGCGGGAGAGGCCAAAAACATTCAGTACTTC.

Concerning this clone itself: One junction end disagrees with the germline gene, perhaps due to a read error. The chain combines TRBV5-6 with TRBJ2-7; D is possibly TRBD1 (6 bases). CDR1 SGHDT and CDR2 YYEEEE come from the germline V gene. The CDR3 has 16 amino acids. This chain's CDR3 is CASSLEGSRAHYQGLF. The CDR3 region has the DNA TGTGCCAGCAGCTTGGAGGGGTCCAGGGCCCACTACCAGGGGCTATTC.

V gene TRBV10-3 combines with J gene TRBJ2-7, with D possibly matching TRBD2 (6 bases). The CDR3 is 13 amino acids. Trimming took 6 bases from V and 3 from J, leaving 12 bases between them. Per germline, CDR1 ENHRY and CDR2 SYGVKD. In DNA form, the CDR3 reads TGTGCCATCAGGCCTAGCGCGTACTACGAGCAGTACTTC. This encodes CAIRPSAYYEQYF.

This chain joins TRBV6-1 and TRBJ1-4; D not resolved. Trimming took 11 bases from V and 4 from J, leaving 11 bases between them. Germline V gene data show CDR1 as MNHNS and CDR2 as SASEGT. This CDR3 has 12 amino acids. The CDR3 DNA follows: TGTGCCGGCCGGGCCAATAATGAAAAACTGTTTTTT. Translated, it gives CAGRANNEKLFF.

This sequence joins TRBV28 and TRBJ2-7, with D possibly TRBD1 on 5 matching bases. Deletions cut 6 bases from V and 2 bases from J, with 14 bases between. CDR1 and CDR2 from the germline V gene are MDHEN and SYDVKM. CDR3 length: 14 amino acids. In DNA, the CDR3 is TGTGCCAGCAGAGAGTCGGACATAACCTACGAGCAGTACTTC. Translated: CASRESDITYEQYF. The entire variable domain, with the rest obtained from reference TRBV28 and TRBJ2-7, is as follows: DVKVTQSSRYLVKRTGEKVFLECVQDMDHENMFWYRQDPGLGLRLIYFSYDVKMKEKGDIPEGYSVSREKKERFSLILESASTNQTSMYLCASRESDITYEQYFGPGTRLTVT.

Details on this clone: Other DNA sequences in this sample translate to the same CDR3. The chain has TRBV27 and TRBJ1-1; possible D gene TRBD1, 6 bases. Per the germline V gene, CDR1 is MNHEY and CDR2 is SMNVEV (reference sequence). Deletions cut 6 bases from V and 7 bases from J, with 18 bases between. This CDR3 spans 14 amino acids. The CDR3 DNA follows: TGTGCCAGCAGCTTCGGAGGGGGATTTAGTGAAGCTTTCTTT. Amino acids: CASSFGGGFSEAFF.

The genes are TRBV11-2 and TRBJ2-5, with D possibly TRBD1 on 5 matching bases. Germline lookup yields CDR1 SGHAT and CDR2 FQNNGV. V gave up 1 base and J gave up 5 bases, with 20 bases separating them. CDR3 size: 17 residues. CDR3 amino acids: CASSLGLWLGAMETQYF. The CDR3 DNA reads TGTGCCAGCAGCTTAGGGTTATGGTTAGGGGCCATGGAGACCCAGTACTTC.

This clone occurred once. This chain joins TRBV6-1 and TRBJ2-7; possibly TRBD1 for D (6 bases). CDR3 length equals 16 residues. The germline V and J ends were trimmed by 4 bases and 2 bases, with 18 bases remaining between them. Per the germline V gene, CDR1 is MNHNS and CDR2 is SASEGT. The CDR3 sequence: CASSAARSPGAYEQYF. CDR3 DNA: TGTGCCAGCAGTGCCGCCCGGTCCCCAGGGGCCTACGAGCAGTACTTC.

V is TRBV19 and J is TRBJ1-2; D remains ambiguous. V gave up 3 bases and J gave up 1 base, with 9 bases separating them. The CDR3 length is 14 residues. Germline V CDR1 and CDR2: LNHDA, SQIVND (reference sequence). CDR3 coding DNA: TGTGCCAGTAGTATTCCGGCCCATAACTATGGCTACACCTTC. This translates into CASSIPAHNYGYTF. The complete variable domain, with remaining parts taken from reference TRBV19 and TRBJ1-2, reads DGGITQSPKYLFRKEGQNVTLSCEQNLNHDAMYWYRQDPGQGLRLIYYSQIVNDFQKGDIAEGYSVSREKKESFPLTVTSAQKNPTAFYLCASSIPAHNYGYTFGSGTRLTVV.

A note on this clone: Other DNA sequences of this sample code for an identical CDR3. V gene TRBV4-3 combines with J gene TRBJ2-3; perhaps TRBD2 as D (6 bases). Between the trimmed V and J ends, which lost 3 bases and 0 bases, there was a span of 7 bases. The CDR3 is made up of 14 amino acids. In germline, CDR1 is LGHNA, CDR2 YSLEER. CDR3 sequence: CASSHRGSTDTQYF. Written as DNA, the CDR3 is TGCGCCAGCAGCCACCGGGGGAGCACAGATACGCAGTATTTT.